The 15 T cell receptor beta chains reported below all come from one sample, sequenced in a study of blood T cell repertoires in COVID-19. The assay was immunoSEQ multiplex PCR, and TCRdb's table has in-frame clones only and misses some. The data hold 140,000 or so clones, with 65% to 80% observed a single time. Sequences were obtained from peripheral blood. The receptor set was obtained from a man aged 55-75 years with acute or convalescent COVID-19.

The chain uses TRBV13 and TRBJ2-6; TRBD1 agrees at 8 bases. This CDR3 spans 16 amino acids. In germline, CDR1 is PRHDT, CDR2 FYEKMQ (reference sequence). V trimming: 3 bases; J trimming: 3 bases; junction bases outside the gene matches: 4. In DNA form, the CDR3 reads TGTGCCAGCAGCTTCACTACAGGGGGTGGGGCCAACGTCCTGACTTTC. Translating gives CASSFTTGGGANVLTF.

The rearrangement links TRBV7-9 to TRBJ1-3; the D is unclear. Germline lookup yields CDR1 SEHNR and CDR2 FQNEAQ (reference sequence). This CDR3 region has 18 residues. Deletions cut 5 bases from V and 0 bases from J, with 20 bases between. The CDR3 reads CASSKTKTRLSSGNTIYF. In nucleotides, the CDR3 is TGTGCCAGCAGCAAGACAAAAACTCGCCTATCCTCTGGAAACACCATATATTTT. Combining the CDR3 with reference TRBV7-9 and TRBJ1-3 gives the whole variable domain DTGVSQNPRHKITKRGQNVTFRCDPISEHNRLYWYRQTLGQGPEFLTYFQNEAQLEKSRLLSDRFSAERPKGSFSTLEIQRTEQGDSAMYLCASSKTKTRLSSGNTIYFGEGSWLTVV.

This clone is a singleton in its sample. Written as DNA, the CDR3 is TGTGCCAGCAGTGCCCAGCGTACCGAGACCCAGTACTTC. Encoded protein: CASSAQRTETQYF. The chain couples TRBV28 to TRBJ2-5, with D uncertain. The germline V gene has CDR1 MDHEN and CDR2 SYDVKM. Trimming pared 5 bases from V and 5 bases from J, leaving 12 bases between. The CDR3 is made up of 13 amino acids.

The chain links TRBV29-1 to TRBJ2-1; TRBD2 aligns across 11 bases. Germline CDR1 and CDR2: SQVTM and ANQGSEA. The CDR3 totals 15 residues. Trimming at V came to 8 bases and at J to 9 bases, leaving 15 bases not matched to a gene. The CDR3 region has the DNA TGCAGCTCCCTACTAGCGGGAGTAGGAAATGGTGAGCAGTTCTTC. It is translated as CSSLLAGVGNGEQFF.

The sample holds a few counts of this clone. The CDR3 sequence: CASSPNLFSYEQYF. The DNA for the CDR3 is TGTGCCAGCAGCCCTAATTTGTTCTCCTACGAGCAGTACTTC. V is TRBV3-1 (or the pseudogene TRBV3-2) and J is TRBJ2-7; no definite D call. Deletions cut 4 bases from V and 0 bases from J, with 10 bases between. From germline, CDR1 is LGHDT and CDR2 YNNKEL (reference sequence). The CDR3 is 14 residues long.

The J gene is TRBJ1-6, the V gene TRBV7-8; TRBD1 agrees at 9 bases. CDR1 SGHVS and CDR2 FQNEAQ come from the germline V gene. Germline trimming cut 5 bases from V and 7 bases from J; bases unmatched to any gene: 9. This CDR3 has 16 amino acids. CDR3 region: CASSKTGGVLNSPLHF. The CDR3 coding sequence is TGTGCCAGCAGCAAAACAGGGGGCGTTTTGAATTCACCCCTCCACTTT.

This chain uses TRBV18 with TRBJ1-1; TRBD1 is a possible D gene (5 bases). CDR1 KGHSH and CDR2 LQKENI come from the germline V gene. Deletions cut 2 bases from V and 3 bases from J, with 10 bases between. The CDR3 contains 14 residues. The CDR3 DNA sequence: TGTGCCAGCTCACCATACGTAGGGGACACTGAAGCTTTCTTT. Translated: CASSPYVGDTEAFF.

V is TRBV4-1 and J is TRBJ2-2, with a weak D call TRBD2 (5 bases). The CDR3 is 14 amino acids. Trimming stripped 1 base from V and 5 bases from J, with 8 bases between. CDR1 MGHRA and CDR2 YSYEKL come from the germline V gene. The CDR3 protein is CASSQGRGTGELFF. CDR3 sequence (DNA): TGCGCCAGCAGCCAAGGACGGGGAACCGGGGAGCTGTTTTTT.

There are a few counts of this clone. This chain uses TRBV7-9 with TRBJ1-2; perhaps TRBD1 as D (6 bases). The V gene's germline CDR1 is SEHNR and CDR2 FQNEAQ (reference sequence). The CDR3 is made up of 14 amino acids. V was pared by 1 base and J by 5 bases, with 11 bases between. The DNA of the CDR3 is TGTGCCAGCAGCTTAGGGATGACAGGATATGGCTACACCTTC. Translation: CASSLGMTGYGYTF.

The chain recombines TRBV7-8 with TRBJ2-1; D remains unclear. V was cut by 1 base and J by 7 bases, with 14 bases left in between. The CDR3 is 15 residues long. Germline V gene data show CDR1 as SGHVS and CDR2 as FQNEAQ. CDR3: CASSLEASVWNEQFF. CDR3 bases: TGTGCCAGCAGCTTAGAGGCTAGTGTCTGGAATGAGCAGTTCTTC.

In this sample, this clone turned up a few times. This chain links TRBV29-1 with TRBJ1-2; 8 nucleotides align to TRBD1. The junction had 10 bases not matched to a gene; V was cut back by 7 bases and J by 6 bases. Germline CDR1 is SQVTM and CDR2 is ANQGSEA. The CDR3 covers 13 residues. The CDR3 loop reads CSGLDRDDNGYTF. CDR3 nucleotides: TGCAGCGGACTGGACAGGGACGATAATGGCTACACCTTC.

This clone was counted a single time. The rearrangement uses TRBV5-1 and TRBJ1-2; 10 bases align to TRBD1. The V gene end was trimmed by 4 bases and the J gene end by 6 bases; junction bases not matched to a gene: 3. This CDR3 has 13 amino acids. Germline CDR1 is SGHRS and CDR2 is YFSETQ. The CDR3 bases are TGCGCCAGCAGCCCAGGACAGGGGGATGGCTACACCTTC. Its translation is CASSPGQGDGYTF.

This clone was recorded many times. The chain has TRBV6-5 and TRBJ2-5, with no clear D. The V end was cut by 6 bases, the J end by 5 bases, with 13 bases between. This CDR3 region has 13 residues. Germline V gives CDR1 MNHEY, CDR2 SVGAGI. The CDR3 loop is CASRQQPWETQYF. The CDR3 DNA is TGTGCCAGCAGACAGCAACCCTGGGAGACCCAGTACTTC.

This chain uses TRBV27 with TRBJ2-7, with D hard to call. Trimming took 6 bases from V and 0 from J, leaving 18 bases between them. Germline lookup yields CDR1 MNHEY and CDR2 SMNVEV (reference sequence). CDR3 length equals 16 residues. The CDR3 sequence is CASRTSGYQSSYEQYF. CDR3 in DNA: TGTGCCAGCAGAACCTCAGGATACCAATCCTCCTACGAGCAGTACTTC.

The chain is built from TRBV28 and TRBJ1-5, with D unclear. V was cut by 4 bases and J by 4 bases, with 17 bases left in between. CDR1 and CDR2 (germline): MDHEN, SYDVKM. This CDR3 comprises 16 residues. CDR3 in amino acids: CASSSNPSGPNQPQHF. The CDR3 nucleotides are TGTGCCAGCAGTTCCAACCCGTCAGGCCCAAATCAGCCCCAGCATTTT.